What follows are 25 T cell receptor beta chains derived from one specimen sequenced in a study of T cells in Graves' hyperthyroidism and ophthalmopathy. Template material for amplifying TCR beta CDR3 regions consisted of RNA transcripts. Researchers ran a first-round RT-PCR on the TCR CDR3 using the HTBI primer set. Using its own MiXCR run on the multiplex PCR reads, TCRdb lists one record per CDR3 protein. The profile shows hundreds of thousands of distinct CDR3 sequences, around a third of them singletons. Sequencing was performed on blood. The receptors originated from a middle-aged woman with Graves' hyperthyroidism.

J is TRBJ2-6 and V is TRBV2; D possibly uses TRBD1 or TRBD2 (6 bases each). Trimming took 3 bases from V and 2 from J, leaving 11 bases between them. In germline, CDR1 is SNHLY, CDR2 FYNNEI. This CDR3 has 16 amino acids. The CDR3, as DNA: TGTGCCAGCAGTGAGGCTGGGGGGCCTGGGGCCAACGTCCTGACTTTC. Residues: CASSEAGGPGANVLTF.

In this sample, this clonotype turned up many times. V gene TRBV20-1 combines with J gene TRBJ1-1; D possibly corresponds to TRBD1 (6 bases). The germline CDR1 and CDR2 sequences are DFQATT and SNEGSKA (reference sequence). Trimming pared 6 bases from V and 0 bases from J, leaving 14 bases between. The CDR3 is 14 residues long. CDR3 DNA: TGCAGTGCCCCACTGGACAGTTTGAACACTGAAGCTTTCTTT. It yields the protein CSAPLDSLNTEAFF.

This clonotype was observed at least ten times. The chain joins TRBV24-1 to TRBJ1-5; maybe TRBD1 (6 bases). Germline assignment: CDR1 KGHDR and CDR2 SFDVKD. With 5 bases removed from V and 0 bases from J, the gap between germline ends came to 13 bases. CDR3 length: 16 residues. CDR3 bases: TGTGCCACCAGTGCGAACCGGGGGGCTAGCAATCAGCCCCAGCATTTT. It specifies CATSANRGASNQPQHF.

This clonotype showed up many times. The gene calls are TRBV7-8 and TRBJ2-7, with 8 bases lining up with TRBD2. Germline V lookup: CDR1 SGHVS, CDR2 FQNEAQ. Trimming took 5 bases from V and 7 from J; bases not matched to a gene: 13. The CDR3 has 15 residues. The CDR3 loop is CASSVRLAIQGEQYF. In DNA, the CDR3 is TGTGCCAGCAGCGTCCGACTAGCGATTCAGGGGGAGCAGTACTTC. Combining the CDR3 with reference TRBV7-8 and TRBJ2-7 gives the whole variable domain GAGVSQSPRYKVAKRGQDVALRCDPISGHVSLFWYQQALGQGPEFLTYFQNEAQLDKSGLPSDRFFAERPEGSVSTLKIQRTQQEDSAVYLCASSVRLAIQGEQYFGPGTRLTVT.

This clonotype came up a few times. The CDR3 coding sequence is TGTGCCAGCAGTTTTTCTCTCAGGACATTCGGGGAGCTGTTTTTT. Encoded protein: CASSFSLRTFGELFF. The chain employs TRBV12-3 or TRBV12-4 and TRBJ2-2, with D possibly matching TRBD1 (5 bases). Trimming took off 3 bases at V and 7 bases at J, with 15 bases between the two ends. CDR3 length: 15 amino acids.

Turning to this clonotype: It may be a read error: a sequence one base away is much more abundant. The CDR3 protein is CSARGYPGQGAYGNTIYF. The CDR3 DNA is TGCAGTGCTAGAGGCTATCCGGGACAGGGGGCATATGGAAACACCATATATTTT. The genes are TRBV20-1 and TRBJ1-3, with 12 bases fitting TRBD1. CDR1 and CDR2 from the germline V gene are DFQATT and SNEGSKA (reference sequence). This CDR3 has 18 amino acids. Unmatched junction bases numbered 10, after V lost 1 base and J lost 3 bases.

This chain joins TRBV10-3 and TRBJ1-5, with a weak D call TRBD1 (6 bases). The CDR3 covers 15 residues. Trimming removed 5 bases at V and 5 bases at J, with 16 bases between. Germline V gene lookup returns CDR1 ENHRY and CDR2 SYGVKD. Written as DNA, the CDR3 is TGTGCCATCAGTCCCGGACAGAGGGCCGATCAGCCCCAGCATTTT. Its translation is CAISPGQRADQPQHF.

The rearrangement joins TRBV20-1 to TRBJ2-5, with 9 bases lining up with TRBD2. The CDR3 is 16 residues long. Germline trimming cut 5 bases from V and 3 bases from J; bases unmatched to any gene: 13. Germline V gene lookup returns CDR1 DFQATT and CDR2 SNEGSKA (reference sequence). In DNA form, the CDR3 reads TGCAGTGCTCCATACCAGGGGCTAGCGGGGAAAGAGACCCAGTACTTC. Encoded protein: CSAPYQGLAGKETQYF.

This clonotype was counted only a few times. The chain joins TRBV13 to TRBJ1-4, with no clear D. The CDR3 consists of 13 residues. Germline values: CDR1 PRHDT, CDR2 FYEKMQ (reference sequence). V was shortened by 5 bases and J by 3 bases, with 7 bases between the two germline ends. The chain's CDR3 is CASSRVPNEKLFF. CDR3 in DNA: TGTGCCAGCAGCCGGGTACCTAATGAAAAACTGTTTTTT.

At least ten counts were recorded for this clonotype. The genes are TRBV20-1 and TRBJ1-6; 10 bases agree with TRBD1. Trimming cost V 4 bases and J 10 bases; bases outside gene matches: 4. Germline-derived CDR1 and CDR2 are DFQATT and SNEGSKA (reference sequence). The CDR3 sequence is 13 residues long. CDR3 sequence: CSAKTGGESPLHF. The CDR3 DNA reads TGCAGTGCTAAGACAGGGGGCGAGTCACCCCTCCACTTT.

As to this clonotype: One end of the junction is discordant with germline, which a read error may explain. This CDR3 reads CVSSLNHGRPQHF. The DNA for the CDR3 is TGTGTCAGCAGCTTAAATCATGGTAGGCCCCAGCATTTT. The chain uses TRBV7-6 and TRBJ1-5; unclear D gene. CDR3 length equals 13 residues. The germline V gene encodes CDR1 SGHVS and CDR2 FNYEAQ. Complete variable domain (other parts from reference TRBV7-6 and TRBJ1-5): GAGVSQSPRYKVTKRGQDVALRCDPISGHVSLYWYRQALGQGPEFLTYFNYEAQQDKSGLPNDRFSAERPEGSISTLTIQRTEQRDSAMYRCVSSLNHGRPQHFGDGTRLSIL.

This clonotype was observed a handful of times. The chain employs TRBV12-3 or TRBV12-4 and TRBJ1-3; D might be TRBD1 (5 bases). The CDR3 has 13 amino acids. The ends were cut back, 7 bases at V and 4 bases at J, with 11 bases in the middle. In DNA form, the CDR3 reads TGTGCCAGCACATGGGGGTCCGGAAACACCATATATTTT. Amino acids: CASTWGSGNTIYF.

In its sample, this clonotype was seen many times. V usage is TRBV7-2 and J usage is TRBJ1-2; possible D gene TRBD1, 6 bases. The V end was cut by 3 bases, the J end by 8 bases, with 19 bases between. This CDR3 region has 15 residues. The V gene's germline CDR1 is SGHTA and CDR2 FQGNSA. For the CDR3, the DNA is TGTGCCAGCAGCTTGAAGTCGTTCGGGGGCGCCGGCTACACCTTC. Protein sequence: CASSLKSFGGAGYTF.

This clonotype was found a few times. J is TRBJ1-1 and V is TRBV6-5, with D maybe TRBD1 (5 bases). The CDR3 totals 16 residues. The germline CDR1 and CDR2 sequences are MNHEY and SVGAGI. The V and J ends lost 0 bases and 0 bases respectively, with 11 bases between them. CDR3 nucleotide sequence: TGTGCCAGCAGTTACTCCCAGGGCGGTGTGAACACTGAAGCTTTCTTT. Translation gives CASSYSQGGVNTEAFF.

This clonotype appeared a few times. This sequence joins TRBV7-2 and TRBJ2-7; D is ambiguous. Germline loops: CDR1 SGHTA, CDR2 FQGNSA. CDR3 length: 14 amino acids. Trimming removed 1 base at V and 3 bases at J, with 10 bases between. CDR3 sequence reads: CASSLEVGYYEQYF. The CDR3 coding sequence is TGTGCCAGCAGCTTAGAGGTGGGCTACTACGAGCAGTACTTC.

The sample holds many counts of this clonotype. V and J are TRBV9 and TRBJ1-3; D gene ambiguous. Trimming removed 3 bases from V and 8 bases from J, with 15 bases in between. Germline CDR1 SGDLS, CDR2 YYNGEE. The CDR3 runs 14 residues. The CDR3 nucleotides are TGTGCCAGCAGCGGTAGTTCTCCTGGCTACACCATATATTTT. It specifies CASSGSSPGYTIYF.

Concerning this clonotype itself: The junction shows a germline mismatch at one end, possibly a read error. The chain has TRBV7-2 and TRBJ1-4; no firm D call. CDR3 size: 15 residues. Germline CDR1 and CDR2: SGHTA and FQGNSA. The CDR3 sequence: CASSPAPGRNEKLFF. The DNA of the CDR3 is TGCGCCAGCAGCCCTGCCCCTGGACGGAATGAAAAACTGTTTTTT.

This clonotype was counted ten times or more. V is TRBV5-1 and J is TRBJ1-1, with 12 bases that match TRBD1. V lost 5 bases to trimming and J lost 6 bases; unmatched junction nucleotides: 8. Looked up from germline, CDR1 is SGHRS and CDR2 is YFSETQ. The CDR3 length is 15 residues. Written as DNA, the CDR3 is TGCGCCAGCAGTCAGGGGACAGGGGGCACGGCTGAAGCTTTCTTT. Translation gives CASSQGTGGTAEAFF.

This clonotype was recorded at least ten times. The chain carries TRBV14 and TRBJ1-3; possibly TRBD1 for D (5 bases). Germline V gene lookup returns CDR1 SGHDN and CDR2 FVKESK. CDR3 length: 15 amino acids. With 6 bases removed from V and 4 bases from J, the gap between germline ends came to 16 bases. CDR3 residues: CASRAGTTLGNTIYF. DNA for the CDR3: TGTGCCAGCAGAGCCGGGACGACCCTGGGAAACACCATATATTTT.

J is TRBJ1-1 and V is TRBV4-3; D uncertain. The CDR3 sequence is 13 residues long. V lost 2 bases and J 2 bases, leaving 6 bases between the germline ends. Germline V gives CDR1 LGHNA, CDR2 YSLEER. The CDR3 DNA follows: TGCGCCAGCAGCCAATGGGAAAACACTGAAGCTTTCTTT. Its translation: CASSQWENTEAFF.

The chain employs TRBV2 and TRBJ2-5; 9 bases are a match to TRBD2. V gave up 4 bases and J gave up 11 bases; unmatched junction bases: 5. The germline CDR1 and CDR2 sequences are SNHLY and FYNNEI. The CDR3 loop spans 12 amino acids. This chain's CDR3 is CASSGLAGPQYF. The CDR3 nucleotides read TGTGCCAGCAGTGGGCTAGCGGGACCGCAGTACTTC.

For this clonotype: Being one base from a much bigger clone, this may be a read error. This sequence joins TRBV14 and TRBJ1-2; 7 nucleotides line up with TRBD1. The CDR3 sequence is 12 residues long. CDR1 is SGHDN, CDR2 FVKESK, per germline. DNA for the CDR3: TGTGCCAGCAGCGCGACAGGGTATGGCTGCACCTTC. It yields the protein CASSATGYGCTF.

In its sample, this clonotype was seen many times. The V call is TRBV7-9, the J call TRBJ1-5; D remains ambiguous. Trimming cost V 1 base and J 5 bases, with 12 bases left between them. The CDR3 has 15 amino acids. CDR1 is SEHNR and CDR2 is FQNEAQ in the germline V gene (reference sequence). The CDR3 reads CASSLGRTVDQPQHF. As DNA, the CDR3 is TGTGCCAGCAGCTTAGGGCGGACCGTAGATCAGCCCCAGCATTTT.

In nucleotides, the CDR3 is TGTGCCAGCAGGGAGGGAGTTGTGAACACCGGGGAGCTGTTTTTT. It codes for CASREGVVNTGELFF. The chain carries TRBV10-3 and TRBJ2-2; TRBD2 matches at 7 bases. Germline values: CDR1 ENHRY, CDR2 SYGVKD. The CDR3 extends over 15 amino acids. V trimming: 10 bases; J trimming: 1 base; junction bases outside the gene matches: 9.

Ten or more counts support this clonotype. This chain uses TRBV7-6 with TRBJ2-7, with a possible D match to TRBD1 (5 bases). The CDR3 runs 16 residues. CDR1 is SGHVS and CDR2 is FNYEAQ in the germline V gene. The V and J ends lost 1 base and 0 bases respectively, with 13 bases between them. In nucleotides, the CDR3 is TGTGCCAGCAGCTTAGGTGGCAGGGAAGCCTCCTACGAGCAGTACTTC. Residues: CASSLGGREASYEQYF.